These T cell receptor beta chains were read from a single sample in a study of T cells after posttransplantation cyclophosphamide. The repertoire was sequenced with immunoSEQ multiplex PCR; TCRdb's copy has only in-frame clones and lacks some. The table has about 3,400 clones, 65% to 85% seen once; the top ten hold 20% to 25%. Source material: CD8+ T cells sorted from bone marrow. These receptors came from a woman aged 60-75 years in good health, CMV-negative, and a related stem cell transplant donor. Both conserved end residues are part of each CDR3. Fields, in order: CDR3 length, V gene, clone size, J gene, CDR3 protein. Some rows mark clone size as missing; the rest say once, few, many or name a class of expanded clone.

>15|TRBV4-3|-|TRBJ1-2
CASSQDRGGGGGYTF
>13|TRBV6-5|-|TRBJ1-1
CASSLQGATEAFF
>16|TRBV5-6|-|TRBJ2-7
CASSFASGRAVYEQYF
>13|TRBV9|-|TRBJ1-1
CASSAQGHTEAFF
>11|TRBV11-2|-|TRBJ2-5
CASSSPGSQYF
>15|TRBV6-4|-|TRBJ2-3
CASSPTSGGTDTQYF
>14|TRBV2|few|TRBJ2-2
CASSETGNTGELFF
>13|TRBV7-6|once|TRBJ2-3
CASSSRLTDAQCF
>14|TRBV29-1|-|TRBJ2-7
CSVETGPPGGEQYF
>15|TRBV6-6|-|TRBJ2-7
CASSYLWEGLDEQYF